The sequence of this TCR beta chain was determined in a study of T cells in Graves' hyperthyroidism and ophthalmopathy. TCR beta CDR3 regions were amplified from RNA transcripts. First-round RT-PCR of the TCR CDR3 relied on the HTBI primer set. Using its own MiXCR run on the multiplex PCR reads, TCRdb lists one record per CDR3 protein. Of about 610,000 distinct CDR3 sequences in the sample, roughly 15% were seen once. Per the germline V gene, CDR1 is MNHNS and CDR2 is SASEGT. The V end was cut by 2 bases, the J end by 2 bases, with 12 bases between. The CDR3 consists of 16 residues. This clonotype was found many times. Orbital computed tomography and thyroid ultrasound, together with serum TRAb and thyroxine and clinical symptoms, were used for diagnoses.

The V and J genes are TRBV6-1 and TRBJ2-2; D is unclear. Sequenced material: blood. The clonotype originates from a woman aged 40 to 50 with Graves' ophthalmopathy. CDR3: CASSELAWQNTGELFF. Written as DNA, the CDR3 is TGTGCCAGCAGTGAATTAGCTTGGCAAAACACCGGGGAGCTGTTTTTT.